The sequence of this T cell receptor beta chain was determined in a study of T-cell reconstitution after alpha-beta-depleted transplantation in children. This CDR3 comprises 14 residues. Trimming took 5 bases from V and 4 from J, leaving 12 bases between them. Germline CDR1 is SGHTA and CDR2 is FQGNSA. Preparation of the TCRbeta library involved a method that used unique molecular identifiers. TCRdb reanalysed the PCR reads using MiXCR and keeps one entry per CDR3 protein. The sample carries around 500,000 distinct CDR3 sequences, 9.5% to 15% recorded once. V usage is TRBV7-2 and J usage is TRBJ2-1; D unclear. This TCR derives from a human donor who donated a stem cell graft to a child with combined immunodeficiency. The source was PBMCs from the stem cell graft donor, collected from the stem cell graft. CDR3 loop: CASSPELLYNEQFF. The CDR3 bases are TGTGCCAGCAGCCCTGAATTGCTATACAATGAGCAGTTCTTC. Full variable domain (outside the CDR3, taken from reference TRBV7-2 and TRBJ2-1): GAGVSQSPSNKVTEKGKDVELRCDPISGHTALYWYRQSLGQGLEFLIYFQGNSAPDKSGLPSDRFSAERTGGSVSTLTIQRTQQEDSAVYLCASSPELLYNEQFFGPGTRLTVL.